This T cell receptor beta chain was recovered during a study of T cell responses to AZD1222 COVID-19 vaccine. Libraries were prepared by immunoSEQ multiplex PCR; TCRdb keeps only in-frame clonotypes and omits some of them. The sample holds 130,000 to 150,000 clones, approximately 93% seen once. The CDR3 is made up of 14 amino acids. The germline V gene has CDR1 LGHDT and CDR2 YNNKEL (reference sequence). Trimming removed 3 bases at V and 4 bases at J, with 11 bases between. This receptor was identified in an adult who had recovered from COVID-19. The chain joins TRBV3-1 (or the pseudogene TRBV3-2) to TRBJ2-3, with a weak D call TRBD2 (5 bases). The material sequenced was peripheral blood, taken after recovery from COVID-19. The CDR3 nucleotides are TGTGCCAGCAGCCAGACTGACGGGGCAGATACGCAGTATTTT. Protein sequence: CASSQTDGADTQYF.